One and the same sample provided the 2 T cell receptor beta chains below, sequenced in a study of T-cell reconstitution after alpha-beta-depleted transplantation in children. Preparation of the TCRbeta library was carried out with unique molecular identifiers. Using its own MiXCR run on the PCR reads, TCRdb lists one record per CDR3 protein. Of under 350,000 distinct CDR3 sequences listed, around 9.6% were seen once; the top ten hold over 9.5%. The specimen was PBMCs from the stem cell graft donor, collected from the stem cell graft. The source is a human donor who donated a stem cell graft to a child with SCID.

In its sample, this clonotype was seen a few times. The chain carries TRBV12-3 or TRBV12-4 and TRBJ1-4; D possibly corresponds to TRBD1 (5 bases). This CDR3 region has 15 residues. V was shortened by 5 bases and J by 8 bases, with 18 bases between the two germline ends. The CDR3 loop reads CASSPSGVGIEKLFF. CDR3 sequence (DNA): TGTGCCAGCAGTCCGTCGGGGGTGGGAATCGAAAAACTGTTTTTT.

This clonotype turned up a few times. The chain recombines TRBV7-8 with TRBJ1-5; maybe TRBD1 (5 bases). The CDR3 extends over 16 amino acids. Germline assignment: CDR1 SGHVS and CDR2 FQNEAQ. Trimming cost V 10 bases and J 2 bases, with 21 bases left between them. The CDR3 DNA reads as TGTGCCACTTCGGGGCGGGGTATTAGAGGCAATCAGCCCCAGCATTTT. Its translation is CATSGRGIRGNQPQHF. Filled out from reference TRBV7-8 and TRBJ1-5, the complete variable domain reads GAGVSQSPRYKVAKRGQDVALRCDPISGHVSLFWYQQALGQGPEFLTYFQNEAQLDKSGLPSDRFFAERPEGSVSTLKIQRTQQEDSAVYLCATSGRGIRGNQPQHFGDGTRLSIL.